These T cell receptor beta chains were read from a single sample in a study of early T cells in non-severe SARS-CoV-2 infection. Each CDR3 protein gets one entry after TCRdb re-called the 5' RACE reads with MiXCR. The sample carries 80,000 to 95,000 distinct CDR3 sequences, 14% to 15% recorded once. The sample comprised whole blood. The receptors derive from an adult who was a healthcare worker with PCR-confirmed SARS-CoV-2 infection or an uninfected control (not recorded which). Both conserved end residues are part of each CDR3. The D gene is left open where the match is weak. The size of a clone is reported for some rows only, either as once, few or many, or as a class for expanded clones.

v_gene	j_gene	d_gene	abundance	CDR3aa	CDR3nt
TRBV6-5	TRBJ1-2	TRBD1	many	CASSYEGGSGYTF	TGTGCCAGCAGTTACGAAGGGGGCTCTGGCTACACCTTC
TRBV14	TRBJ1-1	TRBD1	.	CASYRDSMNTEAFF	TGTGCCAGCTACCGGGACAGCATGAACACTGAAGCTTTCTTT
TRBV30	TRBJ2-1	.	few	CAWRDNAGHGQFF	TGTGCCTGGAGGGATAACGCGGGACATGGGCAGTTCTTC
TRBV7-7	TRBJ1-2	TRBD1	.	CASSDPPGTVYEGYTF	TGTGCCAGCAGCGACCCTCCCGGGACAGTGTATGAAGGCTACACCTTC
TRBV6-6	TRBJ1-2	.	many	CASSTTRTDKNYGYTF	TGTGCCAGCAGTACGACCCGGACAGACAAAAACTATGGCTACACCTTC
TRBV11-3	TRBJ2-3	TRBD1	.	CASSYGTDRGDTQYF	TGTGCCAGCAGCTACGGGACGGACAGGGGAGATACGCAGTATTTT
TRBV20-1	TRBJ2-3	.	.	CSARRGPSDTQYF	TGCAGTGCAAGAAGAGGGCCCTCAGATACGCAGTATTTT
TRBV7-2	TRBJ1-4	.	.	CASSQSGINEKLFF	TGTGCCAGCAGTCAAAGTGGGATTAATGAAAAACTGTTTTTT
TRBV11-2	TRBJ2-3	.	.	CASSLVGGRTDTQYF	TGTGCCAGCAGCTTAGTGGGGGGCCGGACGGATACGCAGTATTTT
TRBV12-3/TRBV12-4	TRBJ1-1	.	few	CASSITRGNTEAFF	TGTGCCAGCAGCATCACCAGGGGGAACACTGAAGCTTTCTTT
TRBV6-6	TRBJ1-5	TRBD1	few	CASSLHRGRDGNQPQHF	TGTGCCAGCAGTCTACACAGGGGGCGCGATGGCAATCAGCCCCAGCATTTT
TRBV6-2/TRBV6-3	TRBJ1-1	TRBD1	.	CASSYPRQGEAFF	TGTGCCAGCAGTTACCCTCGACAGGGAGAAGCTTTCTTT
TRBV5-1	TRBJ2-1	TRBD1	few	CASSLGQGDYNEQFF	TGCGCCAGCAGCCTTGGACAGGGTGACTACAATGAGCAGTTCTTC
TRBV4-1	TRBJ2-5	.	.	CASSQDPTETQYF	TGCGCCAGCAGCCAAGATCCTACGGAGACCCAGTACTTC
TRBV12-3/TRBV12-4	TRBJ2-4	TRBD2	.	CASSPWGEGIAKNIQYF	TGTGCCAGCAGTCCCTGGGGGGAGGGAATAGCCAAAAACATTCAGTACTTC
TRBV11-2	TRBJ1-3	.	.	CASRTHRSGNTIYF	TGTGCCAGCAGGACGCACCGCTCTGGAAACACCATATATTTT
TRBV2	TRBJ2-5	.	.	CASTLLTSQETQYF	TGTGCCAGCACCCTCCTGACATCACAAGAGACCCAGTACTTC
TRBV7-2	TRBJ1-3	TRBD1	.	CASSQTGGANTIYF	TGTGCCAGCAGCCAAACAGGGGGGGCAAACACCATATATTTT
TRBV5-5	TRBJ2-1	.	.	CASSLDRAYNEQFF	TGTGCCAGCAGCTTGGACAGGGCGTACAATGAGCAGTTCTTC
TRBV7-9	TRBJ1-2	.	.	CASSQTQRQNYGYTF	TGTGCCAGCAGCCAGACGCAAAGGCAGAACTATGGCTACACCTTC
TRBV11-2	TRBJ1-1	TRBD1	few	CASNPTGAGSTEAFF	TGTGCCAGCAACCCTACAGGGGCAGGGTCGACTGAAGCTTTCTTT
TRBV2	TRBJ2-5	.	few	CASSARHQGWLETQYF	TGTGCCAGCAGTGCGCGCCACCAGGGGTGGTTGGAGACCCAGTACTTC
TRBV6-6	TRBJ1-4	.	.	CASRLGDEKLFF	TGTGCCAGCAGGCTAGGGGATGAAAAACTGTTTTTT
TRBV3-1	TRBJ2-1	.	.	CASSQESPTHEQFF	TGTGCCAGCAGCCAAGAATCACCTACCCATGAGCAGTTCTTC
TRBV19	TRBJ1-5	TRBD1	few	CASSWDRYSNQPQHF	TGTGCCAGTAGTTGGGACAGATATAGCAATCAGCCCCAGCATTTT
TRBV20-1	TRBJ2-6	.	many	CSARETGRRANVLTF	TGCAGTGCTAGGGAGACAGGTCGGAGGGCCAACGTCCTGACTTTC
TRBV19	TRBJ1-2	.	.	CASSQTRGLGYTF	TGTGCCAGTAGCCAGACAAGGGGACTTGGCTACACCTTC
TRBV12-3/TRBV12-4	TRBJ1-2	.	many	CASSRYKTGNYGYTF	TGTGCCAGCAGCCGCTATAAGACCGGGAACTATGGCTACACCTTC
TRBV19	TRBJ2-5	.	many	CASSRIGQETQYF	TGTGCCAGTAGTCGGATCGGCCAAGAGACCCAGTACTTC
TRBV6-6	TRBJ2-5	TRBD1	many	CASSTTGGGETQYF	TGTGCCAGCAGCACGACAGGGGGCGGGGAGACCCAGTACTTC
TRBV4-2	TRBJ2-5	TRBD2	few	CASSNPGLAQETQYF	TGTGCCAGCAGCAACCCGGGACTAGCACAAGAGACCCAGTACTTC
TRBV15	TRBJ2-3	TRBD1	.	CATSKEDRATDTQYF	TGTGCCACCAGCAAAGAGGACAGGGCGACAGATACGCAGTATTTT
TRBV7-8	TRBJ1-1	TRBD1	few	CASSLAGQAMNTEAFF	TGTGCCAGCAGCTTAGCGGGACAGGCTATGAACACTGAAGCTTTCTTT
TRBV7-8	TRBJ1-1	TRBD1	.	CASSTHRGKTEAFF	TGTGCCAGCAGCACCCACAGGGGAAAGACTGAAGCTTTCTTT
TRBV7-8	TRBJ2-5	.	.	CASSLSVPQTQYF	TGTGCCAGCAGTCTTAGTGTACCGCAGACCCAGTACTTC
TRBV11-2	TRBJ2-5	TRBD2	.	CASSSGLAGGRGQTQYF	TGTGCCAGCAGCTCAGGACTAGCGGGGGGACGTGGGCAGACCCAGTACTTC
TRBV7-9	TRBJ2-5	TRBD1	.	CASSSQGAIIETQYF	TGTGCCAGCAGCTCACAGGGGGCAATTATAGAGACCCAGTACTTC
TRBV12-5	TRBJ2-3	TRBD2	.	CASESGGTDTQYF	TGTGCTAGTGAGAGCGGGGGCACAGATACGCAGTATTTT
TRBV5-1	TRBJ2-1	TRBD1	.	CASRAGTGGKYEQFF	TGCGCCAGCAGAGCCGGGACAGGGGGAAAATATGAGCAGTTCTTC